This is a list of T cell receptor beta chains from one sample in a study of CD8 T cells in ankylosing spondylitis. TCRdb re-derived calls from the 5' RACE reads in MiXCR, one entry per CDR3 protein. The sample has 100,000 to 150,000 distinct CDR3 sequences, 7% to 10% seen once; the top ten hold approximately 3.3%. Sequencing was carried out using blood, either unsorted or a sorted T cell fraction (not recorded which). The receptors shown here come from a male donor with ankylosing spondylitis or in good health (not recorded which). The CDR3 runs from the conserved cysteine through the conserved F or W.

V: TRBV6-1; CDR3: CASRGGAYNEQFF
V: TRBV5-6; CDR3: CASSFLLAGITYNEQFF
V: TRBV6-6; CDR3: CASSYDTLSEQYF
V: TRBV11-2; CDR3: CASSFLWQTAGSGETQYF
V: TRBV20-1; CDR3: CSAGTSGRQFF
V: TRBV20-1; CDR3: CSAGGLAGNYNEQFF
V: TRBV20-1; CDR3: CSARIEGGGIQYF
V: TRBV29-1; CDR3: CSVGSGPNTDTQYF
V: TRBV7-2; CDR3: CASSSEGGSPLHF
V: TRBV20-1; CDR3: CSALTSGSSEQYF
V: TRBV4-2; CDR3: CASSPPSDGNTIYF
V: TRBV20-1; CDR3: CSASQPGLRQETHYF
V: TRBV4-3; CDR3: CASSQDWNSNQPQHF
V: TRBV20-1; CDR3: CSARDEGLAVNTGELFF
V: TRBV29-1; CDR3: CSVPGGYNEQFF
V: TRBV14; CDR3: CASSHGTSDYNEQFF